This TCR beta chain was captured by sequencing in a study of cytomegalovirus exposure and HLA in healthy donors. This CDR3 contains 14 residues. Germline loops: CDR1 SGHTA, CDR2 FQGNSA. V was clipped by 5 bases and J by 4 bases, with 14 bases between them. This clone was seen only once. The PCR had 60 Vbeta and 13 Jbeta primers. Method: immunoSEQ multiplex PCR; TCRdb's copy keeps in-frame clones and lacks some. The data contain 100,000 to 150,000 clones, 65% to 85% of them seen just once; the ten biggest clones take up just under 3%. The sample taken for sequencing was PBMCs. This clonotype was sampled from a middle-aged woman in good health and CMV-seropositive. This rearrangement joins TRBV7-2 to TRBJ1-2; maybe TRBD1 (6 bases). The CDR3 nucleotides are TGTGCCAGCAGCCCCCAGGACAGCAGCTATGGCTACACCTTC. It yields the protein CASSPQDSSYGYTF.